Listed below are T cell receptor beta chains from one sample, sequenced in a study of technical replicates of blood from a handful of donors. The data were produced by immunoSEQ multiplex PCR, yet TCRdb's version contains in-frame clones alone and is incomplete. Among roughly 93,000 clones, 90% to 96% were seen once, and the ten largest hold approximately 0.21%. Specimen: T cells isolated from PBMCs. All receptors derive from a human donor in good health. The CDR3 runs from the conserved cysteine through the conserved F or W. D genes are given only for firm matches. For some rows the clone size is stated as once, few or many, or as a class when expanded; others skip it.

J gene: TRBJ2-7; clone size: once; D gene: TRBD2; V gene: TRBV7-8; CDR3 DNA: TGTGCCAGCAGCTTTGGACTAGCGAGCGAGCAGTACTTC; CDR3 protein: CASSFGLASEQYF
J gene: TRBJ2-1; clone size: -; D gene: TRBD1; V gene: TRBV10-3; CDR3 DNA: TGTGCCATCAGCCGGGACAGCGTCGATGAGCAGTTCTTC; CDR3 protein: CAISRDSVDEQFF
J gene: TRBJ2-1; clone size: -; D gene: TRBD2; V gene: TRBV29-1; CDR3 DNA: TGCAGCGTTGAATTTGGGACTAATATCTACAATGAGCAGTTCTTC; CDR3 protein: CSVEFGTNIYNEQFF
J gene: TRBJ2-7; clone size: -; D gene: TRBD1; V gene: TRBV7-6; CDR3 DNA: TGTGCCAGCAGTTCGGACAGGGGGCGTGAGCAGTACTTC; CDR3 protein: CASSSDRGREQYF
J gene: TRBJ2-5; clone size: -; D gene: -; V gene: TRBV4-1; CDR3 DNA: TGCGCCAGCAGTCGGACAGCGACGTACCAAGAGACCCAGTACTTC; CDR3 protein: CASSRTATYQETQYF
J gene: TRBJ1-6; clone size: once; D gene: -; V gene: TRBV7-8; CDR3 DNA: TGTGCCAGCAGCTTGCTGTCTAGCTCCTATAATTCACCCCTCCACTTT; CDR3 protein: CASSLLSSSYNSPLHF
J gene: TRBJ1-5; clone size: -; D gene: -; V gene: TRBV7-9; CDR3 DNA: TGTGCCAGCAGCTCTGAGAACAGGGACCAGCCCCAGCATTTT; CDR3 protein: CASSSENRDQPQHF
J gene: TRBJ1-5; clone size: -; D gene: -; V gene: TRBV6-5; CDR3 DNA: TGTGCCACCGCTCGGGCCGGACAATACCAGCCCCAGCATTTT; CDR3 protein: CATARAGQYQPQHF
J gene: TRBJ2-1; clone size: -; D gene: TRBD1; V gene: TRBV27; CDR3 DNA: TGTGCCAGCAGTCCCGGAGGGACAGGGTCCAATGAGCAGTTCTTC; CDR3 protein: CASSPGGTGSNEQFF
J gene: TRBJ1-3; clone size: -; D gene: -; V gene: TRBV4-2; CDR3 DNA: TGTGCCAGCAGCCCCAGGGAATACTCTGGAAACACCATATATTTT; CDR3 protein: CASSPREYSGNTIYF
J gene: TRBJ2-5; clone size: -; D gene: TRBD1; V gene: TRBV5-1; CDR3 DNA: TGCGCCAGCAGCTTGGATGGGACAGGGGAAGAGACCCAGTACTTC; CDR3 protein: CASSLDGTGEETQYF
J gene: TRBJ2-4; clone size: -; D gene: TRBD2; V gene: TRBV10-1; CDR3 DNA: TGCGCCAGCAGCCCTAGCGGGGCGGTCAAAAACATTCAGTACTTC; CDR3 protein: CASSPSGAVKNIQYF
J gene: TRBJ1-5; clone size: -; D gene: -; V gene: TRBV6-1; CDR3 DNA: TGTGCCAGCAGTGAACCCTATAGACAGCCCCAGCATTTT; CDR3 protein: CASSEPYRQPQHF
J gene: TRBJ1-1; clone size: -; D gene: TRBD1; V gene: TRBV28; CDR3 DNA: TGTGCCAGCAGTTGGACAGGGTTGAACACTGAAGCTTTCTTT; CDR3 protein: CASSWTGLNTEAFF
J gene: TRBJ1-2; clone size: -; D gene: -; V gene: TRBV5-4; CDR3 DNA: TGTGCCAGCAGCTCCCGGGACACCTATGGCTACACCTTC; CDR3 protein: CASSSRDTYGYTF
J gene: TRBJ1-5; clone size: -; D gene: TRBD1; V gene: TRBV5-4; CDR3 DNA: TGTGCCAGCAGTCTAGACAGGGACCCCAATCAGCCCCAGCATTTT; CDR3 protein: CASSLDRDPNQPQHF
J gene: TRBJ2-4; clone size: -; D gene: TRBD1; V gene: TRBV7-9; CDR3 DNA: TGTGCCAGCCGGGGGACAGGGATCGACATTCAGTACTTC; CDR3 protein: CASRGTGIDIQYF
J gene: TRBJ2-7; clone size: -; D gene: TRBD2; V gene: TRBV4-1; CDR3 DNA: TGCGCCAGCAGCCGACTAGCGGGGGAGTCCACGGCCTACGAGCAGTACTTC; CDR3 protein: CASSRLAGESTAYEQYF
J gene: TRBJ1-5; clone size: -; D gene: -; V gene: TRBV5-6; CDR3 DNA: TGTGCCAGCAGCTCAAACTTATTAAACGGGGGTAATCAGCCCCAGCATTTT; CDR3 protein: CASSSNLLNGGNQPQHF
J gene: TRBJ2-7; clone size: -; D gene: -; V gene: TRBV9; CDR3 DNA: TGTGCCAGCAGCGTAGCTGGAGGGGGGGATTCGTACGAGCAGTACTTC; CDR3 protein: CASSVAGGGDSYEQYF
J gene: TRBJ1-5; clone size: few; D gene: -; V gene: TRBV28; CDR3 DNA: TGTGCCAGCAGTTTATGGGGCAGGGGTAATCAGCCCCAGCATTTT; CDR3 protein: CASSLWGRGNQPQHF
J gene: TRBJ2-7; clone size: once; D gene: -; V gene: TRBV18; CDR3 DNA: TGTGCCAGCTCGCAAGGACAGAGGTCCTACGAGCAGTACTTC; CDR3 protein: CASSQGQRSYEQYF
J gene: TRBJ1-2; clone size: -; D gene: -; V gene: TRBV9; CDR3 DNA: TGTGCCAGCAGTTCCGAAGGGACATACTATGGCTACACCTTC; CDR3 protein: CASSSEGTYYGYTF
J gene: TRBJ1-4; clone size: -; D gene: TRBD1; V gene: TRBV5-4; CDR3 DNA: TGTGCCAGCAGCTCAAGAACAGGGGCTCCTAATGAAAAACTGTTTTTT; CDR3 protein: CASSSRTGAPNEKLFF
J gene: TRBJ1-5; clone size: -; D gene: -; V gene: TRBV7-8; CDR3 DNA: TGTGCCAGCAGCTTAGCGTGGCGGCTGAATCAGCCCCAGCATTTT; CDR3 protein: CASSLAWRLNQPQHF
J gene: TRBJ2-7; clone size: -; D gene: TRBD1; V gene: TRBV27; CDR3 DNA: TGTGCCAGCAGTTCGAGGGGACAGGGGGCCTACGAGCAGTACTTC; CDR3 protein: CASSSRGQGAYEQYF
J gene: TRBJ2-2; clone size: once; D gene: -; V gene: TRBV27; CDR3 DNA: TGTGCCAGCAAGGGAGCCGGGGAGCTGTTTTTT; CDR3 protein: CASKGAGELFF
J gene: TRBJ2-7; clone size: -; D gene: -; V gene: TRBV29-1; CDR3 DNA: TGCAGCGTTGCGGAAGGCTCGAGGTACGAGCAGTACTTC; CDR3 protein: CSVAEGSRYEQYF
J gene: TRBJ2-1; clone size: -; D gene: TRBD2; V gene: TRBV7-3; CDR3 DNA: TGTGCCAGCAGCCAGACTAGCGGGGGTAACAATGAGCAGTTCTTC; CDR3 protein: CASSQTSGGNNEQFF
J gene: TRBJ2-1; clone size: -; D gene: -; V gene: TRBV4-1; CDR3 DNA: TGCGCCAGCAGCCAAGAGCCGAGCTCCTACAATGAGCAGTTCTTC; CDR3 protein: CASSQEPSSYNEQFF
J gene: TRBJ1-1; clone size: -; D gene: -; V gene: TRBV5-1; CDR3 DNA: TGCGCCAGCAGCTTCTCTTCGAACACTGAAGCTTTCTTT; CDR3 protein: CASSFSSNTEAFF
J gene: TRBJ2-5; clone size: -; D gene: TRBD1; V gene: TRBV2; CDR3 DNA: TGTGCCAGCAGGAAGGACAGGGGCCGTGAAGAGACCCAGTACTTC; CDR3 protein: CASRKDRGREETQYF
J gene: TRBJ2-7; clone size: -; D gene: TRBD2; V gene: TRBV28; CDR3 DNA: TGTGCCAGCAGTCCTCCGGGGGGAAAGGGTTACGAGCAGTACTTC; CDR3 protein: CASSPPGGKGYEQYF